The entry below describes one T cell receptor beta chain. Its cognate antigen has yet to be identified. Base qualities are not recorded, but no much larger clone differs from it by a single base. V lost 2 bases and J lost 8 bases; the stretch between them is 22 bases long. From a lookup of the germline V gene (reference sequence), CDR1 and CDR2 are GTSNPN and SVGIG. The CDR3 has 16 amino acids, counting the end cysteine and phenylalanine. The retained sequence is limited to the CDR3, 48 bases, with the frame set at the first base. Each collaborating institution followed its own protocols to collect whole blood in K2EDTA tubes. For TCRbeta analysis, collaborator samples were shipped as frozen whole blood, as isolated PBMCs, or as DNA extracted from either sample type. These data come from a study of blood T cell repertoires in COVID-19 (TCRdb year 2020). Describing the broader study: The collaborator samples originated in the United States, Italy and Spain and spanned the acute and convalescent phases of COVID-19. The material from the prospective study consisted of cDNA or gDNA derived from T cells, B-cell-depleted T cells, or PBMCs. Subjects who had been exposed to COVID-19, were actively infected with it, or had recovered from it provided the deeply sampled blood TCRbeta repertoires that made up the dataset. The repertoires were released in a freely available public database intended as a resource for research on the immune response to SARS-CoV-2. Samples were obtained from the ongoing ImmuneRACE study (first 160 participants) and from some 1,200 subjects provided by 6 global collaborators. Nearly every sample came with metadata listing a de-identified subject ID, COVID-19 status, age in years and sex. Where HLA class I and class II types were available, the types were taken from metadata supplied by the sample provider, not from assay-based typing.

The immunoSEQ Assay, a bias-controlled multiplex PCR, was used to amplify TCRbeta CDR3 regions from genomic DNA. Processing in the source paper ran as follows. Within the assay, amplification of reference gene primers was used to estimate how many nucleated cells each sample contained. To quantify the absolute abundance of each unique TCRbeta CDR3 rearrangement, sequence reads were collapsed and filtered. For each sample, productive Simpson clonality was calculated as the square root of Simpson's diversity index over productive rearrangements. TCRdb mirrors the immuneACCESS table, restricted to in-frame sequences. Some clones are absent from its copies; in checked studies, under half trace to an unresolved V gene, and the reason for the others is unknown. V and J calls plus clone size are reproduced from that table; the DNA served to infer D and trimming. The sample table contains about 130,000 clones; only one count was recorded for about 85% of them. Together, the top ten hold 3.5% to 5% of the sample.

Beyond this particular receptor, the publication reports: Clinical and demographic metadata were provided uncurated, with the amount varying by source and participant.

The sequence links TRBV30 to TRBJ2-1; a tentative D match to TRBD2 spans 6 bases. The clonotype was recovered from a human donor in a cohort sampled during active COVID-19. The source material was peripheral blood. The CDR3 loop reads CAWSLATSKRSHEQFF. The nucleotides read TGTGCCTGGAGTCTGGCGACTAGTAAGAGGAGCCATGAGCAGTTCTTC. Extended through the reference TRBV30 and TRBJ2-1 proteins, this CDR3 yields the full variable domain: SQTIHQWPATLVQPVGSPLSLECTVEGTSNPNLYWYRQAAGRGLQLLFYSVGIGQISSEVPQNLSASRPQDRQFILSSKKLLLSDSGFYLCAWSLATSKRSHEQFFGPGTRLTVL.